This T cell receptor beta chain was sequenced in a study of CD8+CD57+ T cells in acquired aplastic anemia. Genomic DNA served as template for TCR beta VDJ and CDR3 profiling. TCRdb itself ran the reads through MiXCR, one entry per CDR3 protein. The sample records 200,000 to 300,000 distinct CDR3 sequences, approximately 45% being singletons. Germline values: CDR1 MNHEY, CDR2 SVGAGI. The CDR3 has 18 residues. V was trimmed by 8 bases and J by 4 bases, leaving 27 bases between them. Patients selected for sequencing had displayed CD8+CD57+ cell expansion by flow cytometry. This chain connects TRBV6-5 to TRBJ1-5, with D perhaps matching TRBD1 (5 bases). The sequenced sample was sorted CD4+, CD8+, or CD8+CD57+ T cells (not recorded which) from PBMCs. The clonotype comes from a human donor with aplastic anemia. The chain's CDR3 is CASGEASAGIVWNQPQHF. For the CDR3, the DNA is TGTGCCAGCGGTGAGGCGTCGGCAGGGATTGTTTGGAATCAGCCCCAGCATTTT.